This passage covers 4 T cell receptor beta chains from one sample sequenced in a study of T cell clones after liver transplantation. Data came from immunoSEQ multiplex PCR; TCRdb stores just in-frame clones and leaves some out. The sample contains roughly 15,000 clones, about nine tenths of which appear only once. The source material was CD8+ T cells from blood, sampled before liver transplant. These receptors were collected from a human donor who received a liver transplant.

The chain joins TRBV2 to TRBJ2-1, with 12 positions matching TRBD2. The CDR3 length is 13 residues. The germline V gene encodes CDR1 SNHLY and CDR2 FYNNEI. Losses at the gene ends were 6 bases for V and 6 bases for J; bases not matched to a gene: 0. The CDR3 sequence is CASRGLAGNEQFF. As DNA, the CDR3 is TGTGCCAGCAGGGGACTAGCGGGCAATGAGCAGTTCTTC.

The chain uses TRBV10-3 and TRBJ2-7; 13 bases are shared with TRBD2. The length of the CDR3 is 16 residues. Germline lookup yields CDR1 ENHRY and CDR2 SYGVKD. V dropped 4 bases and J dropped 4; count of bases not matched to a gene: 7. CDR3 bases: TGTGCCATCAGTGGGCGACTAGCGGGAGGAGTATACGAGCAGTACTTC. Its protein is CAISGRLAGGVYEQYF.

This chain's CDR3 is CASSFSGTAYEQYF. The DNA for the CDR3 is TGTGCCAGCAGTTTTTCCGGGACAGCATACGAGCAGTACTTC. This chain links TRBV27 with TRBJ2-7, with 7 bases fitting TRBD1. The CDR3 is 14 residues long. Germline V CDR1 and CDR2: MNHEY, SMNVEV (reference sequence). V was pared by 3 bases and J by 4 bases, with 6 bases of the junction left unmatched.

As for this clone: Because it lacks the conserved phenylalanine or tryptophan at the end, this CDR3 is likely a read error. Because the CDR3's place on the DNA is in doubt, the DNA is left out and the CDR3 is given as listed by TCRdb. The chain employs TRBV5-8 and TRBJ2-7; the table's TRBD1 call for D was not verified on the DNA. Per germline, CDR1 SGHTS and CDR2 YDEGEE. 9 amino acids form the CDR3, both terminal residues included. The CDR3 spells CASSPDRTS.